These 23 T cell receptor beta chains originate from one sample sequenced in a study of neoadjuvant anti-PD-1 for oral cavity cancer (dated by TCRdb to the early 2020s). The sample's time point label is to be understood as: after neoadjuvant nivolumab, at surgical resection. The library was obtained by the immunoSEQ multiplex PCR assay. Here the immuneACCESS table is served through TCRdb, limited to in-frame sequences with V and J called. Missing clones are a known gap in these copies; in checked studies unresolved V genes cover under half, and the rest lacks a known reason. The sample table shows about 14,000 clones, and about 81% are seen once. The ten largest clones represent approximately 2.2% of the sample. The sequencing here drew on PBMCs, taken after nivolumab (anti-PD-1) treatment. The receptors were sampled from a person aged 40 to 85 with oral cavity squamous cell carcinoma.

The J gene is TRBJ1-2, the V gene TRBV18, with 8 bases lining up with TRBD1. V lost 9 bases to trimming and J lost 2 bases; unmatched junction nucleotides: 5. Looked up from germline, CDR1 is KGHSH and CDR2 is LQKENI. The CDR3 loop spans 13 amino acids. CDR3 DNA sequence: TGTGCCAGTCGGGGACAGGACAACTATGGCTACACCTTC. Translation gives CASRGQDNYGYTF.

This clone was counted a few times. The V gene is TRBV2, the J gene TRBJ2-2; 8 bases fit TRBD2. CDR1 SNHLY and CDR2 FYNNEI come from the germline V gene. V trimming: 4 bases; J trimming: 6 bases; junction bases outside the gene matches: 7. This CDR3 is 15 amino acids long. The CDR3 spells CASSGISGAPGELFF. CDR3 sequence (DNA): TGTGCCAGCAGTGGCATTAGCGGGGCCCCCGGGGAGCTGTTTTTT. The full variable domain, completed using reference TRBV2 and TRBJ2-2, is EPEVTQTPSHQVTQMGQEVILRCVPISNHLYFYWYRQILGQKVEFLVSFYNNEISEKSEIFDDQFSVERPDGSNFTLKIRSTKLEDSAMYFCASSGISGAPGELFFGEGSRLTVL.

J is TRBJ1-1 and V is TRBV2; TRBD1 matches 10 bases. The V segment lost 5 bases and the J segment 11 bases; nucleotides outside the gene matches: 17. CDR1 SNHLY and CDR2 FYNNEI come from the germline V gene. The CDR3 sequence is 16 residues long. CDR3 DNA sequence: TGTGCCAGCAGTCTCGACAGGGGGCGCGTCTCTCCTCTGGCTTTCTTT. It codes for CASSLDRGRVSPLAFF.

The chain carries TRBV28 and TRBJ2-7; D is perhaps TRBD1 (5 bases). The germline V gene has CDR1 MDHEN and CDR2 SYDVKM. This CDR3 contains 15 residues. Deletions cut 4 bases from V and 0 bases from J, with 13 bases between. The CDR3 DNA sequence: TGTGCCAGCAGTTCTCCGGACATTGGCTCCTACGAGCAGTACTTC. This translates into CASSSPDIGSYEQYF.

This clone was picked up a small number of times. The chain uses TRBV2 and TRBJ1-1, with D uncertain. V was trimmed by 7 bases and J by 0 bases, leaving 3 bases between them. CDR3 length equals 11 residues. Germline loops: CDR1 SNHLY, CDR2 FYNNEI. This CDR3 is CASMMNTEAFF. In DNA form, the CDR3 reads TGTGCCAGCATGATGAACACTGAAGCTTTCTTT. Supplemented by reference TRBV2 and TRBJ1-1, the full variable domain reads EPEVTQTPSHQVTQMGQEVILRCVPISNHLYFYWYRQILGQKVEFLVSFYNNEISEKSEIFDDQFSVERPDGSNFTLKIRSTKLEDSAMYFCASMMNTEAFFGQGTRLTVV.

Notes on this clone: A junction end diverges from the germline sequence, so it may reflect a read error. This chain uses TRBV27 with TRBJ2-7, with D perhaps being TRBD1 or TRBD2 (5 bases each). The CDR3 extends over 10 amino acids. Germline V CDR1 and CDR2: MNHEY, SMNVEV (reference sequence). The CDR3 DNA reads TGTGCCAGCAATTCCTCCGGGGCAGGATTC. Translation: CASNSSGAGF.

The chain links TRBV4-1 to TRBJ2-5; unclear D gene. Germline V gene lookup returns CDR1 MGHRA and CDR2 YSYEKL. The CDR3 loop spans 14 amino acids. Trimming stripped 4 bases from V and 4 bases from J, with 13 bases between. CDR3 bases: TGCGCCAGCAGCCTAACTTGGGGTGGAGAGACCCAGTACTTC. Translated, it gives CASSLTWGGETQYF.

The chain uses TRBV5-1 and TRBJ2-5, with D unclear. Germline values: CDR1 SGHRS, CDR2 YFSETQ. The CDR3 spans 15 residues. Trimming stripped 1 base from V and 9 bases from J, with 19 bases between. CDR3 sequence reads: CASSLTTSSLKSQYF. CDR3 bases: TGCGCCAGCAGCTTGACGACAAGTTCATTGAAGTCCCAGTACTTC.

The gene calls are TRBV29-1 and TRBJ1-2; 9 bases fit TRBD1. The CDR3 is made up of 15 amino acids. Germline lookup yields CDR1 SQVTM and CDR2 ANQGSEA. Trimming took 0 bases from V and 4 from J; bases not matched to a gene: 6. The CDR3 loop is CSVEDRGTGSYGYTF. CDR3 nucleotides: TGCAGCGTTGAAGATCGAGGGACAGGGAGCTATGGCTACACCTTC.

V is TRBV4-1 and J is TRBJ1-1; 9 nucleotides align to TRBD1. V lost 6 bases and J lost 1; bases outside the gene matches: 9. This CDR3 contains 16 residues. Germline assignment: CDR1 MGHRA and CDR2 YSYEKL. Written as DNA, the CDR3 is TGCGCCAGCAGACTACAGGGGGCCGGGGCGAACACTGAAGCTTTCTTT. It yields the protein CASRLQGAGANTEAFF.

The chain employs TRBV2 and TRBJ2-2, with D unresolved. Trimming cost V 5 bases and J 5 bases, with 9 bases left between them. Germline values: CDR1 SNHLY, CDR2 FYNNEI. The CDR3 consists of 13 residues. The CDR3 here is CASSIRETGELFF. The CDR3 region has the DNA TGTGCCAGCAGTATCCGCGAGACCGGGGAGCTGTTTTTT.

The rearrangement joins TRBV4-1 to TRBJ2-1; 7 bases map to TRBD2. Germline-derived CDR1 and CDR2 are MGHRA and YSYEKL. This CDR3 region has 16 residues. Germline trimming cut 4 bases from V and 4 bases from J; bases unmatched to any gene: 10. In DNA, the CDR3 is TGCGCCAGCAGCCCCGGATGGGCGGGAGCATACAATGAGCAGTTCTTC. Encoded protein: CASSPGWAGAYNEQFF.

J is TRBJ2-7 and V is TRBV7-9; 8 nucleotides align to TRBD1. CDR3 length equals 13 residues. V was clipped by 3 bases and J by 7 bases; unmatched bases: 5. Per the germline V gene, CDR1 is SEHNR and CDR2 is FQNEAQ (reference sequence). The CDR3 reads CASSFRTGFEQYF. The DNA of the CDR3 is TGTGCCAGCAGCTTCAGGACAGGGTTTGAGCAGTACTTC.

The genes are TRBV6-6 and TRBJ1-1; D is perhaps TRBD1 (5 bases). CDR3 length equals 13 residues. V lost 2 bases and J 2 bases, leaving 6 bases between the germline ends. Germline V CDR1 and CDR2: MNHNY, SVGAGI (reference sequence). CDR3 protein: CASSYGGNTEAFF. CDR3 bases: TGTGCCAGCAGTTACGGGGGAAACACTGAAGCTTTCTTT.

The chain links TRBV10-2 to TRBJ2-1; TRBD2 matches 8 bases. This CDR3 is built from 15 residues. Trimming removed 8 bases from V and 4 bases from J; junction bases left unmatched: 10. Germline V gene data show CDR1 as WSHSY and CDR2 as SAAADI. CDR3 loop: CASGRLASFYNEQFF. Written as DNA, the CDR3 is TGCGCCAGCGGGAGACTAGCGAGTTTTTACAATGAGCAGTTCTTC.

The chain uses TRBV7-2 and TRBJ2-2; weak D call: TRBD1 (6 bases). Trimming removed 2 bases from V and 7 bases from J, with 11 bases in between. Germline V gene lookup returns CDR1 SGHTA and CDR2 FQGNSA. This CDR3 spans 14 amino acids. CDR3: CASSLNRVVGELFF. The CDR3 region has the DNA TGTGCCAGCAGCTTAAACAGGGTGGTCGGGGAGCTGTTTTTT.

This chain links TRBV25-1 with TRBJ1-4, with 7 bases aligning to TRBD1. The length of the CDR3 is 14 residues. V was pared by 5 bases and J by 8 bases, with 8 bases of the junction left unmatched. CDR1 is MGHDK and CDR2 is SYGVNS in the germline V gene. CDR3 nucleotides: TGTGCCAGCAGTTATAGGGGGCTCCGGGAAAAACTGTTTTTT. Translating gives CASSYRGLREKLFF.

This clone has a single count. The rearrangement joins TRBV5-1 to TRBJ1-1, with a possible D match to TRBD1 (5 bases). The CDR3 sequence is 15 residues long. From germline, CDR1 is SGHRS and CDR2 YFSETQ. V was cut by 0 bases and J by 4 bases, with 13 bases left in between. CDR3 nucleotide sequence: TGCGCCAGCAGCTTGGCCCCGGGGCTAGGCACTGAAGCTTTCTTT. Amino acid sequence: CASSLAPGLGTEAFF.

The chain recombines TRBV4-2 with TRBJ2-1, with 9 bases fitting TRBD2. This CDR3 has 15 residues. Germline trimming cut 4 bases from V and 5 bases from J; bases unmatched to any gene: 6. Germline V gives CDR1 LGHNA, CDR2 YNFKEQ. This chain's CDR3 is CASSPLAGADNEQFF. The DNA for the CDR3 is TGTGCCAGCAGCCCGTTAGCGGGGGCGGACAATGAGCAGTTCTTC.

V usage is TRBV7-3 and J usage is TRBJ1-2, with D uncertain. The CDR3 runs to 13 residues. From germline, CDR1 is SGHTA and CDR2 FQGTGA. Trimming removed 2 bases from V and 6 bases from J, with 10 bases in between. The CDR3 bases are TGTGCCAGCAGCTTATATCACGGGGATGGCTACACCTTC. Translation: CASSLYHGDGYTF.

This chain links TRBV13 with TRBJ1-3; possibly TRBD1 for D (5 bases). The CDR3 has 14 residues. Trimming took 3 bases from V and 5 from J, leaving 11 bases between them. Germline CDR1 reads PRHDT; CDR2 reads FYEKMQ (reference sequence). As DNA, the CDR3 is TGTGCCAGCAGCTTTCAGGGCAGTCGAAACACCATATATTTT. Its protein is CASSFQGSRNTIYF.

The chain combines TRBV6-1 with TRBJ2-3, with TRBD2 matching 12 bases. CDR3 length: 21 residues. Germline CDR1 is MNHNS and CDR2 is SASEGT. V was pared by 1 base and J by 5 bases, with 19 bases of the junction left unmatched. The CDR3 sequence is CASSEGWIMTSGGRGEDTQYF. The CDR3 bases are TGTGCCAGCAGTGAAGGGTGGATTATGACTAGCGGGGGCCGAGGGGAAGATACGCAGTATTTT.

V gene TRBV5-5 combines with J gene TRBJ1-3; the D gene is possibly TRBD1 (5 bases). The CDR3 loop spans 16 amino acids. Germline V gene data show CDR1 as SGHKS and CDR2 as YYEKEE (reference sequence). The V end lost 0 bases, the J end lost 0 bases, and 10 bases lay between the germline ends. CDR3 DNA sequence: TGTGCCAGCAGCTTGGGGGACGGGGGCTCTGGAAACACCATATATTTT. Translated: CASSLGDGGSGNTIYF.